This entry lists 10 T cell receptor beta chains sequenced from one sample in a study of blood T cell repertoires in COVID-19. Method: immunoSEQ multiplex PCR; TCRdb's copy keeps in-frame clones and lacks some. The data hold about 81,000 clones, with over 75% observed a single time. The sample was peripheral blood. The source is a man in his 70s with active or convalescent COVID-19.

This clone was recorded once. The chain employs TRBV2 and TRBJ1-5; D gene unclear. The V gene lost 2 bases and the J gene lost 9 bases, with 8 bases spanning the gap. CDR3 length: 12 amino acids. Per the germline V gene, CDR1 is SNHLY and CDR2 is FYNNEI. In DNA form, the CDR3 reads TGTGCCAGCAGTGAACGGTTCGGGCCCCAGCATTTT. It translates to CASSERFGPQHF.

V is TRBV20-1 and J is TRBJ1-5; the D is unclear. The V end lost 3 bases, the J end lost 5 bases, and 11 bases lay between the germline ends. From germline, CDR1 is DFQATT and CDR2 SNEGSKA (reference sequence). This CDR3 is 13 amino acids long. The CDR3 DNA follows: TGCAGTGCTAGTAGGCAGGAAGATCAGCCCCAGCATTTT. It yields the protein CSASRQEDQPQHF.

This sequence joins TRBV27 and TRBJ2-5; 9 bases match TRBD2. Losses at the gene ends were 3 bases for V and 9 bases for J; bases not matched to a gene: 11. The CDR3 has 15 amino acids. Germline lookup yields CDR1 MNHEY and CDR2 SMNVEV (reference sequence). CDR3 amino acids: CASSLSSGAVTAQYF. The CDR3 nucleotides read TGTGCCAGCAGTTTGTCTAGCGGGGCGGTTACGGCCCAGTACTTC.

The chain joins TRBV7-2 to TRBJ1-2, with 7 bases that match TRBD1. CDR3 length: 14 amino acids. Looked up from germline, CDR1 is SGHTA and CDR2 is FQGNSA. V was clipped by 3 bases and J by 0 bases; unmatched bases: 1. The CDR3 nucleotides read TGTGCCAGCAGCTTCGGGACAGCTAACTATGGCTACACCTTC. Translation: CASSFGTANYGYTF.

This sequence joins TRBV4-1 and TRBJ1-5; D not certain. V lost 0 bases and J lost 0, with 15 bases in between. Germline-derived CDR1 and CDR2 are MGHRA and YSYEKL. The CDR3 has 18 residues. The CDR3, as DNA: TGCGCCAGCAGCCAAGATGGCAACCCGTTTTCTAGCAATCAGCCCCAGCATTTT. Its protein product is CASSQDGNPFSSNQPQHF.

This sequence joins TRBV28 and TRBJ2-7; 7 bases match TRBD1. Looked up from germline, CDR1 is MDHEN and CDR2 is SYDVKM. This CDR3 has 12 residues. The ends lost 4 bases at V and 6 bases at J; junction bases unmatched: 3. Here the CDR3 reads CASSSQGSEQYF. DNA of the CDR3: TGTGCCAGCAGTTCACAGGGGTCCGAGCAGTACTTC.

This clone has only one observation. The chain couples TRBV28 to TRBJ1-4, with 7 bases matching TRBD1. The J segment lost 7 bases and the V segment lost 6 bases, leaving 8 bases of the junction unmatched. The germline V gene encodes CDR1 MDHEN and CDR2 SYDVKM. The CDR3 runs to 14 residues. The CDR3 DNA sequence: TGTGCCAGCAGATCAGGGGGTGTCGGTGAAAAACTGTTTTTT. This codes for CASRSGGVGEKLFF.

The chain has TRBV9 and TRBJ2-3; TRBD2 agrees at 8 bases. CDR3 size: 14 residues. The germline V gene encodes CDR1 SGDLS and CDR2 YYNGEE. V was pared by 4 bases and J by 6 bases, with 7 bases of the junction left unmatched. The CDR3 loop reads CASSPGGGPDTQYF. The CDR3 coding sequence is TGTGCCAGCAGCCCGGGGGGGGGACCGGATACGCAGTATTTT.

The chain employs TRBV30 and TRBJ1-2; D unresolved. Trimming took 0 bases from V and 7 from J, leaving 12 bases between them. The germline V gene has CDR1 GTSNPN and CDR2 SVGIG (reference sequence). The CDR3 spans 13 residues. The CDR3 coding sequence is TGTGCCTGGAGTGTACCAGCTGGGCTTGGCTACACCTTC. Its translation is CAWSVPAGLGYTF.

This chain connects TRBV27 to TRBJ2-3; 9 bases match TRBD1. The CDR3 has 17 residues. J gave up 4 bases and V 6 bases, and 14 bases lay outside the gene matches. Germline V gene lookup returns CDR1 MNHEY and CDR2 SMNVEV (reference sequence). CDR3 in DNA: TGTGCCAGCAGGGGGGCTACCGGGACAGGGACCGCAGATACGCAGTATTTT. This gives the protein CASRGATGTGTADTQYF.